The table lists the clone carrying this TCR beta chain with many counts. Per the original data handling: Amplification of reference gene primers provided the estimated nucleated cell counts. Method: immunoSEQ multiplex PCR; TCRdb's copy keeps in-frame clones and lacks some. The V and J calls and the clone size are those of that table, but D and trimming were determined from the DNA. The top ten clones hold 1.3% of a sample with approximately 200,000 clones, roughly 83% of them seen once. Germline lookup yields CDR1 SNHLY and CDR2 FYNNEI. Deletions cut 0 bases from V and 6 bases from J, with 10 bases between. The CDR3 length is 14 residues. The study drew participants aged about 18 to 89 years from 20 to 30 US areas. Cohorts were based on clinical histories the participants reported. This sample is part of a study of blood T cell repertoires in COVID-19. About the study: Samples taken during acute and convalescent COVID-19 were collected in the United States, Italy and Spain.

The sequenced sample consisted of PBMCs or T cells enriched from blood (not recorded which). The chain carries TRBV2 and TRBJ2-3; D is possibly TRBD2 (5 bases). The TCR comes from a middle-aged woman with acute COVID-19. The CDR3 sequence: CASSEAGAADTQYF. As DNA, the CDR3 is TGTGCCAGCAGTGAAGCGGGAGCAGCTGATACGCAGTATTTT.